This T cell receptor (beta chain) was documented in a study of cytomegalovirus exposure and HLA in healthy donors. V was cut by 3 bases and J by 7 bases, with 16 bases left in between. Germline V gene sequence: CDR1 MNHNS, CDR2 SASEGT. CDR3 length: 15 amino acids. Assay: immunoSEQ multiplex PCR; the TCRdb copy retains only in-frame clones and omits some. The data hold about 220,000 clones, with about 89% observed a single time. The rearrangement links TRBV6-1 to TRBJ2-1; a possible D gene is TRBD2 (6 bases). The specimen was PBMCs. The receptor was isolated from a woman aged 18-29 years in good health and CMV-seronegative. CDR3 nucleotides: TGTGCCAGCAGTGACCGGGGAGGAACTTCAAATGAGCAGTTCTTC. Its protein product is CASSDRGGTSNEQFF.